A selection of T cell receptor beta chains follows, all from one sample in a study of blood T cells in healthy people across ages. Via MiXCR, TCRdb re-called the 5' RACE reads, giving one row per CDR3 protein. This sample has approximately 820,000 distinct CDR3 sequences, with under 45% found just once. The sequencing input was blood. The receptors stem from a man in his 60s in good health. The CDR3 runs from the conserved cysteine through the conserved F or W. The D gene is left open where the match is weak. Rows may omit the clone size; those that give it use once, few, many or a size class.

d_gene	v_gene	abundance	j_gene	CDR3nt	CDR3aa
TRBD1	TRBV27	.	TRBJ2-5	TGTGCCAGCGCCCTTGGGACAGGGTTTGTGCAGACCCAGTACTTC	CASALGTGFVQTQYF
.	TRBV6-6	few	TRBJ1-2	TGTGCCAGCACCAGCCGGAGCCCGTCAGAGAGGTTGAGGGGCTACACCTTC	CASTSRSPSERLRGYTF
TRBD1	TRBV11-2	.	TRBJ1-2	TGTGCCAGCAGCCCAGGACAGGGGGATTTCTATGGCTACACCTTC	CASSPGQGDFYGYTF
TRBD1	TRBV10-3	many	TRBJ2-1	TGTGCCATCAGTGAGACCGGGACAGGGGGCTTCAATGAGCAGTTCTTC	CAISETGTGGFNEQFF
TRBD1	TRBV7-2	.	TRBJ2-4	TGTGCCAGCAGCTTATTGTCCGGGACAGGGGGCTTGTACATTCAGTACTTC	CASSLLSGTGGLYIQYF
.	TRBV24-1	.	TRBJ1-2	TGTGCCACCAGTGATGCAGGGGTGGAAGGCTACACCTTC	CATSDAGVEGYTF
.	TRBV25-1	.	TRBJ1-1	TGTGCCAGCAGTCAAAGGGTTGGCAACACTGAAGCTTTCTTT	CASSQRVGNTEAFF
.	TRBV6-1	.	TRBJ1-1	TGTGCCGGCGGGGCGTCATACCTTGAAGCTTTCTTT	CAGGASYLEAFF
TRBD1	TRBV12-3/TRBV12-4	.	TRBJ2-3	TGTGCCAGCAGGGGGACAGGGAGTATAGATACGCAGTATTTT	CASRGTGSIDTQYF
TRBD1	TRBV20-1	.	TRBJ1-3	TGCAGTGCTAGCCCCGACAGGGTCGGAAACACCATATATTTT	CSASPDRVGNTIYF
TRBD1	TRBV7-3	.	TRBJ1-1	TGTGCCAGCAGCTTACGACAGGGGGCGCCCACTGAAGCTTTCTTT	CASSLRQGAPTEAFF
.	TRBV12-3/TRBV12-4	few	TRBJ2-5	TGTGCCAGCAGTTTAGCGAAAGGATCAGGGACCCAGTACTTC	CASSLAKGSGTQYF
.	TRBV7-9	.	TRBJ2-7	TGTGCCAGCAGCCGGGTAGGGGTCTACGAGCAGTACTTC	CASSRVGVYEQYF
.	TRBV12-3/TRBV12-4	once	TRBJ1-1	TGTGCCAGCAGAATAACCACTGAAGCTTTCTTT	CASRITTEAFF
.	TRBV7-2	once	TRBJ1-2	TGTGCCAGCAGCCCTCGGGGGGCAGAAGGCTACACCTTC	CASSPRGAEGYTF
.	TRBV6-2/TRBV6-3	.	TRBJ2-2	TGTGCCAGCAGTTACTACACAATCACCGGGGAGCTGTTTTTT	CASSYYTITGELFF
.	TRBV5-1	.	TRBJ1-1	TGCGCCAGCAGCTTGCGACTTCCGGGCAGCCCAGGGGCCGACACTGAAGCTTTCTTT	CASSLRLPGSPGADTEAFF
.	TRBV27	few	TRBJ1-2	TGTGCCAGCAGTTTAAACAGAGACTATGGCTACACCTTC	CASSLNRDYGYTF
.	TRBV29-1	.	TRBJ1-1	TGCAGCGTTGCTGCAGGGGCTAGGACTGAAGCTTTCTTT	CSVAAGARTEAFF
TRBD1	TRBV15	.	TRBJ1-2	TGTGCCACCAGCAGAGATAGACAGGGGTATGGCTACACCTTC	CATSRDRQGYGYTF
.	TRBV11-2	few	TRBJ1-2	TGTGCCAGCAGCCCCATAACTCGGATATCCTCTAACTATGGCTACACCTTC	CASSPITRISSNYGYTF
.	TRBV20-1	few	TRBJ2-1	TGCAGTGCCAACCCGGGCCCTCCTAGGGAGAATGAGCAGTTCTTC	CSANPGPPRENEQFF
.	TRBV12-3/TRBV12-4	.	TRBJ1-2	TGTGCCAGCAGTTCCCATCGGGGGGGTCCGGGCTATGGCTACACCTTC	CASSSHRGGPGYGYTF
TRBD1	TRBV20-1	.	TRBJ2-5	TGCAGTGCATCTCCGGGACAGGGGGTCGGTGAGACCCAGTACTTC	CSASPGQGVGETQYF